The TCR beta chain under discussion was sequenced for a study of radiation and T cells in renal cell carcinoma. This CDR3 has 12 residues. V dropped 5 bases and J dropped 14; count of bases not matched to a gene: 6. CDR1 SEHNR and CDR2 FQNEAQ come from the germline V gene (reference sequence). Study observations and caveats: Without pretreatment biopsies, baseline tumor clonotype presence was undetermined.

The protocol was immunoSEQ multiplex PCR, while the TCRdb copy is restricted to in-frame clones and leaves out a portion. The sample consists of 50,000 to 65,000 clones, over 65% of them appearing once. Time point: blood 4 weeks post-SBRT, at nephrectomy. As for treatment: 15 Gy SBRT to primary tumor, nephrectomy 4 weeks later. Nephrectomy followed 15 Gy stereotactic body radiation by 4 weeks. This renal cell carcinoma was of the clear cell type. On this clone itself: The target antigen is unknown.

The source was blood, collected from a patient whose treatment included radiotherapy and nephrectomy. The V gene is TRBV7-9, the J gene TRBJ2-1; 10 bases align to TRBD1. The receptor comes from a man aged 60-69 years with renal cell carcinoma. CDR3 amino acids: CASSHPDRGEFF. In nucleotides, the CDR3 is TGTGCCAGCAGCCATCCGGACAGGGGGGAGTTCTTC.